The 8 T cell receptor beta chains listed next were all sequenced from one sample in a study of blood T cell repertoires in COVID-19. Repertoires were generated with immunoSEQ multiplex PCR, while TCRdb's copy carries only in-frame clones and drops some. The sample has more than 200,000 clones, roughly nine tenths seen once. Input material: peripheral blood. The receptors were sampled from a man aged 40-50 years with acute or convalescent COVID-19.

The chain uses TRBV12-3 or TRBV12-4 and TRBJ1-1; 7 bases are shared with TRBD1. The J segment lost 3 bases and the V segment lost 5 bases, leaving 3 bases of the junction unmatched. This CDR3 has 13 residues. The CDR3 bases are TGTGCCAGCAGTACCCAGGGGGACACTGAAGCTTTCTTT. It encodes CASSTQGDTEAFF.

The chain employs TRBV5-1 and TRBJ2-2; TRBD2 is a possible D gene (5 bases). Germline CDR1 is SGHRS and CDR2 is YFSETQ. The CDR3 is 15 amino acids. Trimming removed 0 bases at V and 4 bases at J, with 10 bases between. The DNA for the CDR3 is TGCGCCAGCAGCTTGGATGTAGGGAGCACCGGGGAGCTGTTTTTT. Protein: CASSLDVGSTGELFF.

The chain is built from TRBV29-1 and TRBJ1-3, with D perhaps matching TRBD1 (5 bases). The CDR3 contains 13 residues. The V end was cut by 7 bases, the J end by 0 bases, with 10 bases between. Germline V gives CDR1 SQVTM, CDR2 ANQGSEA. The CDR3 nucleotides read TGCAGCGGTGTCGGGGGCTCTGGAAACACCATATATTTT. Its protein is CSGVGGSGNTIYF. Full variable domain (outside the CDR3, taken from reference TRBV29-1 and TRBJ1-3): SAVISQKPSRDICQRGTSLTIQCQVDSQVTMMFWYRQQPGQSLTLIATANQGSEATYESGFVIDKFPISRPNLTFSTLTVSNMSPEDSSIYLCSGVGGSGNTIYFGEGSWLTVV.

The CDR3 DNA reads TGTGCCAGCAGCTCCGGGACAGGGGTTACGTACGAGCAGTACTTC. It translates to CASSSGTGVTYEQYF. V usage is TRBV7-9 and J usage is TRBJ2-7; TRBD1 agrees at 10 bases. Germline V gene data show CDR1 as SEHNR and CDR2 as FQNEAQ (reference sequence). The length of the CDR3 is 15 residues. J lost 4 bases, V lost 4 bases, and 7 bases had no gene match.

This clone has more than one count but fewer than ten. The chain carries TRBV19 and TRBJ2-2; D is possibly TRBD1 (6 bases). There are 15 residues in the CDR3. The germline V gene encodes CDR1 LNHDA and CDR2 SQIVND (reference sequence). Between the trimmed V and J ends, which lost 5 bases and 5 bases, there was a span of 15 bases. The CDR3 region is CASSPSFRGTGELFF. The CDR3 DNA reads TGTGCCAGTAGTCCCAGTTTTAGGGGGACCGGGGAGCTGTTTTTT.

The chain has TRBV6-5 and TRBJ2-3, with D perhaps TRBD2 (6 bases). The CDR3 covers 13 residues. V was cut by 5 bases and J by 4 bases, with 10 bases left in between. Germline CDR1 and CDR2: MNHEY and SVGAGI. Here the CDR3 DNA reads TGTGCCAGCAGTCCGCGGGGTGCAGATACGCAGTATTTT. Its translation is CASSPRGADTQYF.

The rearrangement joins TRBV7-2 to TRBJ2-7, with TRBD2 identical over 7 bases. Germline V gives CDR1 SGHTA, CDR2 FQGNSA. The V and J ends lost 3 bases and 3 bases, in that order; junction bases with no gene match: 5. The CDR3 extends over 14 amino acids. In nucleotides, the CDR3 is TGTGCCAGCAGCTTCGGGAGGACGGGCTACGAGCAGTACTTC. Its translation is CASSFGRTGYEQYF.

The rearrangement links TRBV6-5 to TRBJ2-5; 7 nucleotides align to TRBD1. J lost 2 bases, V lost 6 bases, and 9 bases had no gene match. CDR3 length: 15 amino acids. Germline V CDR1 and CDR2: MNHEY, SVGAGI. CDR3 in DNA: TGTGCCAGCAGCAACGGCAGGGGGAATCAAGAGACCCAGTACTTC. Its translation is CASSNGRGNQETQYF.